The sequence of this TCR beta chain was determined in a study of tumor-infiltrating lymphocytes in oesophageal squamous cell carcinoma. This clonotype has just a few counts. This may come from a read error, since a much larger clone is one base off. CDR1 KGHSH and CDR2 LQKENI come from the germline V gene. The CDR3 covers 16 residues. Each CDR3 protein gets one entry after TCRdb re-called the PCR reads with MiXCR. The data contain about 17,000 distinct CDR3 sequences, approximately 47% of them singletons. This TCR was recovered from a female donor with esophageal squamous cell carcinoma. What was sequenced was normal esophageal tissue next to the tumor. V usage is TRBV18 and J usage is TRBJ2-1; 9 nucleotides line up with TRBD1. TRBJ2-7 matches the DNA end more closely, so the J call is doubtful. The CDR3 DNA follows: TGTGCCAGCTCTCCCGCCAGTGGGACAGGGAACAATGAGCAGTACTTC. Translated, it gives CASSPASGTGNNEQYF.